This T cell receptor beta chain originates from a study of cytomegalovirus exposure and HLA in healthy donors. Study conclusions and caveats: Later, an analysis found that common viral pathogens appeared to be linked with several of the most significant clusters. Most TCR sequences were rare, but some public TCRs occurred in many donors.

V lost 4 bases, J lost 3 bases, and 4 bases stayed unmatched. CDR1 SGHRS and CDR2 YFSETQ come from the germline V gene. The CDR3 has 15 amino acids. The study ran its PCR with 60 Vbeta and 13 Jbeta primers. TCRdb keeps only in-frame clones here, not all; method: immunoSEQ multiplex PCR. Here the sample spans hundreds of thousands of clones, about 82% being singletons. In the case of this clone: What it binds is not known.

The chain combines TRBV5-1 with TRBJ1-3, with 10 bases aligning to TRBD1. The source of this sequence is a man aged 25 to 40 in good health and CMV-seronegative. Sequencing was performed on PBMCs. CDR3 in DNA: TGCGCCAGCAGCCCGACAGGGGGCTTTGGAAACACCATATATTTT. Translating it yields CASSPTGGFGNTIYF.